The rows below give T cell receptor beta chains drawn from one sample of a study of post-analysis software for immune sequencing data. TCRdb reprocessed the PCR reads with MiXCR, giving one entry per CDR3 protein. The sample carries about 820,000 distinct CDR3 sequences, roughly half recorded once. Sequences were obtained from blood. These receptors were obtained from a girl aged 5-17 years with multiple sclerosis. Each CDR3 is given without its conserved first and last residue.

J: TRBJ1-6; V: TRBV5-1; length: 14; CDR3: ANSLGRGGMYSPLH
J: TRBJ2-1; V: TRBV7-9; length: 14; CDR3: ASSVRGDRGRGEQF
J: TRBJ2-6; V: TRBV5-1; length: 16; CDR3: ASSLEGPHYSGANVLT
J: TRBJ2-3; V: TRBV29-1; length: 13; CDR3: SVHASGGNTDTQY
J: TRBJ1-2; V: TRBV20-1; length: 11; CDR3: SAREGEGGGYT
J: TRBJ2-7; V: TRBV21-1; length: 21; CDR3: ASSKRDLAGSLREGPASYEQY
J: TRBJ1-4; V: TRBV5-6; length: 10; CDR3: ASSRTEEKLF
J: TRBJ2-1; V: TRBV24-1; length: 14; CDR3: ATSDASGGLYNEQF
J: TRBJ1-2; V: TRBV3-1; length: 11; CDR3: ASSQRDNYGYT
J: TRBJ2-3; V: TRBV29-1; length: 11; CDR3: SVERASTDTQY
J: TRBJ2-4; V: TRBV5-1; length: 12; CDR3: ASSPPEGRNIQY
J: TRBJ2-7; V: TRBV15; length: 13; CDR3: AISRVGDSAYEQY
J: -; V: TRBV29-1; length: 12; CDR3: SVEAPGGQETQY
J: TRBJ2-3; V: TRBV29-1; length: 17; CDR3: SAATGLAGAPVGTDTQY
J: TRBJ2-7; V: TRBV7-6; length: 11; CDR3: ASSLREWYEQY
J: TRBJ1-2; V: TRBV5-1; length: 14; CDR3: ASSLISIGQNYGYT
J: TRBJ2-3; V: TRBV12-3/TRBV12-4; length: 12; CDR3: ASSLTERRDTQY
J: TRBJ2-1; V: TRBV27; length: 17; CDR3: ASSLSTRLAGTSYNEQF
J: TRBJ2-7; V: TRBV5-1; length: 12; CDR3: ASSLAWAGTEQY
J: TRBJ2-3; V: TRBV7-9; length: 12; CDR3: ASSLAVTDETQY
J: TRBJ2-3; V: TRBV20-1; length: 12; CDR3: SARELGGTDTQY
J: TRBJ2-5; V: TRBV29-1; length: 10; CDR3: SVGRQGETQY
J: TRBJ2-7; V: TRBV20-1; length: 10; CDR3: SATPDSNEQY
J: TRBJ1-5; V: TRBV2; length: 11; CDR3: ASEGQDNQPQH
J: TRBJ2-3; V: TRBV29-1; length: 12; CDR3: SVVGTSGGDTQY
J: TRBJ1-2; V: TRBV4-2; length: 13; CDR3: ASSQDLASYRGYT
J: TRBJ2-3; V: TRBV10-3; length: 13; CDR3: AISVTLDHTDTQY
J: TRBJ1-1; V: TRBV29-1; length: 15; CDR3: SVEGQGTGRRGTEAF
J: TRBJ2-1; V: TRBV20-1; length: 13; CDR3: SARGTGTGNNEQF
J: TRBJ2-1; V: TRBV20-1; length: 14; CDR3: SARDGQSRSYNEQF
J: TRBJ2-3; V: TRBV4-2; length: 13; CDR3: ASSPQTSGSDTQY
J: TRBJ2-7; V: TRBV6-5; length: 12; CDR3: ASSYLAGGREQY
J: TRBJ2-3; V: TRBV5-1; length: 15; CDR3: ASSLVPGRIWIDTQY
J: -; V: TRBV29-1; length: 11; CDR3: SVEGEAQETQF
J: TRBJ2-4; V: TRBV20-1; length: 10; CDR3: SARGQANIQY
J: TRBJ2-5; V: TRBV20-1; length: 11; CDR3: SAPGDYQETQY
J: TRBJ2-1; V: TRBV9; length: 13; CDR3: ASSTRTSSYNEQF